These 13 T cell receptor beta chains share one sample of origin, sequenced in a study of shared clonotypes between healthy human individuals. Sequenced by immunoSEQ multiplex PCR; TCRdb stores in-frame clones only, minus some. The sample shows some 2 million clones, about 95% of them seen only once. Naive CD8 isolation took CD45RO-negative cells positively selected for CCR7 and excluded terminally differentiated effector memory CD45RA+ cells. The sample consisted of naive CD8+ T cells sorted from blood. Source of these receptors: a man aged 18 to 29 in good health.

This chain uses TRBV4-1 with TRBJ2-1; D is unresolved. The CDR3 is 14 amino acids. Germline loops: CDR1 MGHRA, CDR2 YSYEKL. The ends were cut back, 5 bases at V and 4 bases at J, with 12 bases in the middle. The CDR3 protein is CASSWVQAYNEQFF. In DNA form, the CDR3 reads TGCGCCAGCAGCTGGGTGCAGGCATACAATGAGCAGTTCTTC.

The CDR3 sequence: CASSQVILGTGAADTQYF. The CDR3 region has the DNA TGCGCCAGCAGCCAAGTTATTCTAGGGACAGGGGCCGCAGATACGCAGTATTTT. The rearrangement joins TRBV4-1 to TRBJ2-3; 10 positions match TRBD1. This CDR3 contains 18 residues. The J segment lost 4 bases and the V segment lost 1 base, leaving 11 bases of the junction unmatched. Germline assignment: CDR1 MGHRA and CDR2 YSYEKL.

The chain couples TRBV4-1 to TRBJ2-7; D remains unclear. The germline V gene encodes CDR1 MGHRA and CDR2 YSYEKL. The ends were cut back, 6 bases at V and 4 bases at J, with 13 bases in the middle. This CDR3 has 13 residues. CDR3 sequence reads: CASSITPTYEQYF. The CDR3 nucleotides are TGCGCCAGCAGTATCACCCCGACGTACGAGCAGTACTTC.

The chain is built from TRBV7-2 and TRBJ2-5; D may match TRBD1 or TRBD2 (5 bases each). Germline assignment: CDR1 SGHTA and CDR2 FQGNSA. Trimming took off 1 base at V and 4 bases at J, with 13 bases between the two ends. The CDR3 is 15 residues long. As DNA, the CDR3 is TGTGCCAGCAGCTTAGGAACCCCCGGGGCAGAGACCCAGTACTTC. This translates into CASSLGTPGAETQYF.

The V gene is TRBV7-9, the J gene TRBJ2-3, with D unclear. The CDR3 sequence is 15 residues long. Germline V gene data show CDR1 as SEHNR and CDR2 as FQNEAQ (reference sequence). V was clipped by 5 bases and J by 2 bases, with 14 bases between them. DNA for the CDR3: TGTGCCAGCAGCCCGCCCAACTACCACACAGATACGCAGTATTTT. It is translated as CASSPPNYHTDTQYF. The complete variable domain, with remaining parts taken from reference TRBV7-9 and TRBJ2-3, reads DTGVSQNPRHKITKRGQNVTFRCDPISEHNRLYWYRQTLGQGPEFLTYFQNEAQLEKSRLLSDRFSAERPKGSFSTLEIQRTEQGDSAMYLCASSPPNYHTDTQYFGPGTRLTVL.

As concerns this clone: This CDR3 is also generated by other DNA sequences in the sample. The CDR3 bases are TGTGCCAGCAGTTTCACAGGGGGTGGGTATGGCTACACCTTC. Encoded protein: CASSFTGGGYGYTF. The genes are TRBV27 and TRBJ1-2; 8 bases map to TRBD1. V lost 3 bases to trimming and J lost 5 bases; unmatched junction nucleotides: 5. CDR3 length equals 14 residues. From germline, CDR1 is MNHEY and CDR2 SMNVEV (reference sequence).

The chain uses TRBV30 and TRBJ1-1, with 8 bases fitting TRBD1. Per germline, CDR1 GTSNPN and CDR2 SVGIG (reference sequence). The CDR3 consists of 15 residues. After removal of 1 base from V and 0 bases from J, the junction contained 4 bases not matched to a gene. The CDR3 reads CAWSGGQEMNTEAFF. The CDR3 nucleotides read TGTGCCTGGAGTGGGGGACAGGAGATGAACACTGAAGCTTTCTTT.

The rearrangement uses TRBV5-4 and TRBJ2-7; no definite D call. V was cut by 0 bases and J by 3 bases, with 13 bases left in between. CDR3 size: 15 residues. Germline CDR1 is SGHNT and CDR2 is YYREEE (reference sequence). The CDR3 bases are TGTGCCAGCAGCTTGGGTGTAGCACAAAGCTACGAGCAGTACTTC. Encoded protein: CASSLGVAQSYEQYF.

The chain couples TRBV27 to TRBJ2-5, with 10 bases that match TRBD2. Germline V gene data show CDR1 as MNHEY and CDR2 as SMNVEV (reference sequence). The V and J ends lost 5 bases and 4 bases, in that order; junction bases with no gene match: 10. This CDR3 contains 16 residues. The CDR3 loop is CASSPPQRGGLETQYF. The CDR3 DNA follows: TGTGCCAGCAGTCCCCCGCAGCGGGGGGGCTTAGAGACCCAGTACTTC.

The chain has TRBV6-1 and TRBJ1-5; no clear D gene. The CDR3 runs 13 residues. CDR1 and CDR2 (germline): MNHNS, SASEGT. Trimming removed 10 bases at V and 6 bases at J, with 16 bases between. The CDR3 is CAIMSGTGQPQHF. The CDR3 coding sequence is TGTGCCATCATGTCCGGAACCGGTCAGCCCCAGCATTTT.

The rearrangement uses TRBV5-6 and TRBJ1-1; D remains unclear. The V and J ends lost 4 bases and 3 bases respectively, with 13 bases between them. The length of the CDR3 is 14 residues. CDR1 and CDR2 (germline): SGHDT, YYEEEE. The CDR3 protein is CASSPFLLDTEAFF. In DNA form, the CDR3 reads TGTGCCAGCAGCCCCTTTCTGCTGGACACTGAAGCTTTCTTT.

CDR3 residues: CASGLGSNSPLHF. The CDR3 coding sequence is TGTGCCAGTGGATTAGGTAGTAATTCACCCCTCCACTTT. The chain is built from TRBV19 and TRBJ1-6; D ambiguous. V gave up 8 bases and J gave up 6 bases, with 11 bases separating them. This CDR3 contains 13 residues. The germline V gene encodes CDR1 LNHDA and CDR2 SQIVND (reference sequence).

V and J are TRBV7-2 and TRBJ2-5, with D possibly TRBD1 on 6 matching bases. This CDR3 is 14 amino acids long. Germline V gene data show CDR1 as SGHTA and CDR2 as FQGNSA. V lost 3 bases, J lost 5 bases, and 13 bases lay in between. CDR3 protein: CASSFYTGLETQYF. The DNA for the CDR3 is TGTGCCAGCAGCTTTTACACAGGGTTGGAGACCCAGTACTTC.